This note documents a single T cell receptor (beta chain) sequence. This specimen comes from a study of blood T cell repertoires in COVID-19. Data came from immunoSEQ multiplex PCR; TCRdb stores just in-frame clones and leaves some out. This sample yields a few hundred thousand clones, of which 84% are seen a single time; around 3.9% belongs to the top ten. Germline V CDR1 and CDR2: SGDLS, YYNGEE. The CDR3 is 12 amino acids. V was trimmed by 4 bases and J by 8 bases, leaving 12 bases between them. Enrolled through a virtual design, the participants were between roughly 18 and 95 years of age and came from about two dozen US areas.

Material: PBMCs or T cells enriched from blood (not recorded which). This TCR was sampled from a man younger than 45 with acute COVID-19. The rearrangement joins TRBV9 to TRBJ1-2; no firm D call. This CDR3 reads CASSLRRIGYTF. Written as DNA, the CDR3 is TGTGCCAGCAGCCTAAGGAGGATCGGCTACACCTTC.